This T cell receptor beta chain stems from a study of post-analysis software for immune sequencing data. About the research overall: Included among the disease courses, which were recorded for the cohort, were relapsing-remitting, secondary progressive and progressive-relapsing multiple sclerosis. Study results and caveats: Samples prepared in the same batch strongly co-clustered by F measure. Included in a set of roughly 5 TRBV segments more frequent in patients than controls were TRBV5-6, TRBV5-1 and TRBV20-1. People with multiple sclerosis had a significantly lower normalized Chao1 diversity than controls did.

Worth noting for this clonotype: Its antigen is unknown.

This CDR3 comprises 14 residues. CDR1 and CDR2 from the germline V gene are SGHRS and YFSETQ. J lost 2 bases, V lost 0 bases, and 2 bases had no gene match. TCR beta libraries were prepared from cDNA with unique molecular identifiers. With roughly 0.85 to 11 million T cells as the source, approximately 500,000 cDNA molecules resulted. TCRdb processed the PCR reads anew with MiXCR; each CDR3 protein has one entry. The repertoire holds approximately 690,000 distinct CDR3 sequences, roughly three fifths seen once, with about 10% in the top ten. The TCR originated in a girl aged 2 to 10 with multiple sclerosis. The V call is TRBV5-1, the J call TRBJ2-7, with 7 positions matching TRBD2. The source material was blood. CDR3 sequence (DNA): TGCGCCAGCAGCTTGGCTAGCGGAGCCTACGAGCAGTACTTC. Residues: CASSLASGAYEQYF.